The 4 T cell receptor beta chains below come from one sample, sequenced in a study of CD8 T cells in ankylosing spondylitis. TCRdb processed the 5' RACE reads anew with MiXCR; each CDR3 protein has one entry. The repertoire consists of 290,000 or so distinct CDR3 sequences, with around 20% occurring once and the leading ten covering 3.5%. Sample: blood, either unsorted or a sorted T cell fraction (not recorded which). The receptors originated from a female donor with ankylosing spondylitis or in good health (not recorded which).

This clonotype was counted only a few times. The J gene is TRBJ1-6, the V gene TRBV12-3 or TRBV12-4; D gene uncertain. Trimming took 3 bases from V and 8 from J, leaving 11 bases between them. This CDR3 contains 14 residues. Here the CDR3 DNA reads TGTGCCAGCAGTTTTCAAGTGTCTTATTCACCCCTCCACTTT. This codes for CASSFQVSYSPLHF.

This chain links TRBV28 with TRBJ2-7, with TRBD2 identical over 7 bases. In germline, CDR1 is MDHEN, CDR2 SYDVKM. The CDR3 length is 14 residues. J gave up 2 bases and V 6 bases, and 7 bases lay outside the gene matches. This CDR3 reads CASRERGYPYEQYF. Here the CDR3 DNA reads TGTGCCAGCAGGGAGCGGGGTTACCCCTACGAGCAGTACTTC.

This clonotype was counted between two and nine times. The V gene is TRBV5-1, the J gene TRBJ2-7, with D possibly being TRBD1 or TRBD2 (5 bases each). Trimming removed 2 bases at V and 2 bases at J, with 14 bases between. The CDR3 extends over 15 amino acids. CDR1 SGHRS and CDR2 YFSETQ come from the germline V gene. The CDR3 sequence: CASSLRRGTTYEQYF. The CDR3 DNA follows: TGCGCCAGCAGCTTACGGCGAGGGACCACCTACGAGCAGTACTTC. Filled out from reference TRBV5-1 and TRBJ2-7, the complete variable domain reads KAGVTQTPRYLIKTRGQQVTLSCSPISGHRSVSWYQQTPGQGLQFLFEYFSETQRNKGNFPGRFSGRQFSNSRSEMNVSTLELGDSALYLCASSLRRGTTYEQYFGPGTRLTVT.

In this sample, this clonotype turned up a few times. The CDR3 is CASSGGREDTEAFF. The CDR3 coding sequence is TGTGCCAGCAGTGGAGGGCGAGAGGACACTGAAGCTTTCTTT. The chain couples TRBV27 to TRBJ1-1; no definite D call. With 5 bases removed from V and 3 bases from J, the gap between germline ends came to 13 bases. The CDR3 length is 14 residues. The germline CDR1 and CDR2 sequences are MNHEY and SMNVEV (reference sequence).